The TCR beta chain described here comes from a study of T cell repertoires in cytomegalovirus infection. The CDR3 spans 15 residues. The V segment lost 2 bases and the J segment 4 bases; nucleotides outside the gene matches: 5. Germline CDR1 ENHRY, CDR2 SYGVKD. MiXCR was run by TCRdb on the reads, yielding one entry per CDR3 protein. Here the sample spans roughly 500,000 distinct CDR3 sequences, about 17% being singletons. This clonotype was observed many times. Input material: CD8+ T cells from PBMCs. This chain joins TRBV10-3 and TRBJ2-1, with TRBD2 identical over 7 bases. This TCR derives from a human donor in good health (CMV status not recorded). Some clones in this sample may be carry-over from other donors' samples. CDR3 coding DNA: TGTGCCATCAGTGAGCCCTATAGCGGGTACAATGAGCAGTTCTTC. Translated, it gives CAISEPYSGYNEQFF.